These T cell receptor beta chains were read from a single sample in a study of T cell changes during pregnancy in multiple sclerosis. This table comes from immunoSEQ multiplex PCR, and its TCRdb copy is limited to in-frame clones, with some not included. This table holds fewer than 75,000 clones, 75% to 95% found once. Sequenced here: peripheral blood, sampled in the first trimester of pregnancy. The origin of the receptors is a female donor with multiple sclerosis, enrolled in a pregnancy study. CDR3s include the opening cysteine and the closing phenylalanine or tryptophan. The D gene is left open where the match is weak. Rows may omit the clone size; those that give it use once, few, many or a size class.

once TRBD2 TRBJ2-3 TRBV28 TGTGCCAGCAGCCGCGCCGGGGGGTCACCAGATACGCAGTATTTT CASSRAGGSPDTQYF
once TRBD2 TRBJ2-7 TRBV13 TGTGCCAGCAGCTTAGGCCCCAGGGGACTAGCGGGAGACTTAGGCCTACGCGAGCAGTACTTC CASSLGPRGLAGDLGLREQYF
- TRBD1 TRBJ2-7 TRBV5-4 TGTGCCAGCAGCTGGGACAGACCGAGCTCCTACGAGCAGTACTTC CASSWDRPSSYEQYF
- TRBD2 TRBJ2-5 TRBV7-3 TGTGCCAGCAGCCCTTGGACTAGCGGGGGATCGGAGACCCAGTACTTC CASSPWTSGGSETQYF
- - TRBJ1-6 TRBV6-4 TGTGCCAGCAGTGACAGAGGGAATTCACCCCTCCACTTT CASSDRGNSPLHF
- - TRBJ2-5 TRBV29-1 TGCAGCGTTGAGGAGCGAAGGGGGTGGGAGACCCAGTACTTC CSVEERRGWETQYF
- TRBD1 TRBJ2-5 TRBV5-4 TGTGCCAGCAGCGCGGACAGGGGGCTAGCGGGGTTGGAGACCCAGTACTTC CASSADRGLAGLETQYF
- TRBD2 TRBJ2-3 TRBV6-6 TGTGCCAGCAGTTACGGTGCGGGGGGGGACACAGATACGCAGTATTTT CASSYGAGGDTDTQYF
- - TRBJ2-7 TRBV28 TGTGCCAGCAGCACGCCCGGCGGACAGTCCTACGAGCAGTACTTC CASSTPGGQSYEQYF
- TRBD2 TRBJ2-2 TRBV19 TGTGCCAGTACCTTAGCGGGAGCTAGAACCGGGGAGCTGTTTTTT CASTLAGARTGELFF
once - TRBJ1-3 TRBV18 TGTGCCAGCTCACCGACGGACAATCTTGGGAACACCATATATTTT CASSPTDNLGNTIYF
- TRBD1 TRBJ1-2 TRBV27 TGTGCCAGCAGTATCGACAGGGGGCGAGGGACTAACTATGGCTACACCTTC CASSIDRGRGTNYGYTF
- - TRBJ2-7 TRBV5-1 TGCGCCAGCAGCTTGGAGGGGGATACGGACGAGCAGTACTTC CASSLEGDTDEQYF
- - TRBJ2-1 TRBV11-2 TGTGCCAGCAGCTTCAACAGGGATCTAAGCTCCTACAATGAGCAGTTCTTC CASSFNRDLSSYNEQFF
- - TRBJ1-1 TRBV4-2 TGTGCCAGCAGCAAAACTCGGGGGATGAACACTGAAGCTTTCTTT CASSKTRGMNTEAFF
- TRBD2 TRBJ2-3 TRBV18 TGTGCCAGCTCACCACAAAACGGGAGGAGGACAGATACGCAGTATTTT CASSPQNGRRTDTQYF
- - TRBJ2-5 TRBV19 TGTGCCAGTAGTCCGCAGGGCCAAGAGACCCAGTACTTC CASSPQGQETQYF
- TRBD1 TRBJ1-2 TRBV29-1 TGCAGCGTTGGTCAGGGGGAGGGCTACACCTTC CSVGQGEGYTF
- - TRBJ2-6 TRBV5-1 TGCGCCAGCAACAGTGGACAGTTTGGCACTGGGGCCAACGTCCTGACTTTC CASNSGQFGTGANVLTF
- - TRBJ2-1 TRBV19 TGTGCCAGTAGTAACCAGGGGAATGAGCAGTTCTTC CASSNQGNEQFF
- - TRBJ1-3 TRBV21-1 TGTGCCAGGAGGAGGGATGACACCATATATTTT CARRRDDTIYF
- - TRBJ1-6 TRBV5-4 TGTGCCAGCAGCTGGGAGGGATCCTATAATTCACCCCTCCACTTT CASSWEGSYNSPLHF
- TRBD2 TRBJ2-1 TRBV27 TGTGCCAGCAGTCCCCTCAGTAGCGGGAATGCTGGCAATGAGCAGTTCTTC CASSPLSSGNAGNEQFF
- - TRBJ2-3 TRBV29-1 TGCAGCGTTGAGCGTACGGGACTCTTCACAGATACGCAGTATTTT CSVERTGLFTDTQYF
once - TRBJ2-1 TRBV5-4 TGTGCCAGCAGCTTGCATGGGCCGAGCTCCTACAATGAGCAGTTCTTC CASSLHGPSSYNEQFF
- - TRBJ1-5 TRBV27 TGTGCCAGCAGATCGGGATCCCGGAGCAATCAGCCCCAGCATTTT CASRSGSRSNQPQHF
once - TRBJ2-2 TRBV7-3 TGTGCCAGCAGCGTCGGTCACAACACCGGGGAGCTGTTTTTT CASSVGHNTGELFF
- - TRBJ1-1 TRBV19 TGTGCCAGTAGTATGCGGGCAGGGGCATCGGGCACTGAAGCTTTCTTT CASSMRAGASGTEAFF
once - TRBJ2-7 TRBV6-5 TGTGCCAGCAGTCAGGGCCCATCCTACGAGCAGTACTTC CASSQGPSYEQYF
- TRBD2 TRBJ2-1 TRBV28 TGTGCCAGCAGTACAGGGACTAGGGGGTACAATGAGCAGTTCTTC CASSTGTRGYNEQFF
- TRBD2 TRBJ2-1 TRBV4-2 TGTGCCAGCAGCCAAGATCCCGCTAGCGGGGGGATCAAGCAGTTCTTC CASSQDPASGGIKQFF
- - TRBJ1-2 TRBV13 TGTGCCAGCATTAAAAACGGGGGGTTCTATGGCTACACCTTC CASIKNGGFYGYTF
once - TRBJ2-5 TRBV2 TGTGCCAGCAGCCGTCGACAGGTCCAAGAGACCCAGTACTTC CASSRRQVQETQYF
- - TRBJ1-6 TRBV19 TGTGCCAGTAGTGAGGTATGGACACCGGATTCACCCCTCCACTTT CASSEVWTPDSPLHF
once TRBD1 TRBJ2-7 TRBV9 TGTGCCAGCAGCGTCGGGACAGCTATCTACGAGCAGTACTTC CASSVGTAIYEQYF
once - TRBJ1-1 TRBV2 TGTGCCAGCAGTGAACGCAGAACTGAAGCTTTCTTT CASSERRTEAFF
- - TRBJ1-1 TRBV10-3 TGTGCCATCAGTGAGTCGGGGGGGCGAAGGTGGACTGAAGCTTTCTTT CAISESGGRRWTEAFF
- - TRBJ2-5 TRBV5-1 TGCGCCAGCAGCTTGGTCAGGGATAAAGCAGAGACCCAGTACTTC CASSLVRDKAETQYF
- - TRBJ1-5 TRBV19 TGTGCCAGTAGTATCCGGCAGGCCCAGCCCCAGCATTTT CASSIRQAQPQHF
- - TRBJ2-7 TRBV5-4 TGTGCCAGCAGCTTATTTCCAGGGACTTCATCCTACTACGAGCAGTACTTC CASSLFPGTSSYYEQYF
- TRBD2 TRBJ2-3 TRBV19 TGTGCCAGTAGTATGGTCCACTTAAGCGGGATAGTCACAGATACGCAGTATTTT CASSMVHLSGIVTDTQYF
few - TRBJ2-7 TRBV14 TGTGCCAGCAGCCAAGACAGGGGATCCACCTACGAGCAGTACTTC CASSQDRGSTYEQYF
- TRBD1 TRBJ2-2 TRBV6-1 TGTGCCAGCAGTGAAAAGGGGGCCACAACCGGGGAGCTGTTTTTT CASSEKGATTGELFF
- - TRBJ2-3 TRBV29-1 TGCAGCGGCCACCCCAGGGGTATCACAGATACGCAGTATTTT CSGHPRGITDTQYF
- TRBD1 TRBJ1-4 TRBV7-2 TGTGCCAGCAGCTTTCCGACAGGGGGAGGTGAAAAACTGTTTTTT CASSFPTGGGEKLFF
- - TRBJ1-5 TRBV5-6 TGTGCCAGCAGCTTCAACAGTCCCAGCAATCAGCCCCAGCATTTT CASSFNSPSNQPQHF